The 32 T cell receptor beta chains presented below share a single source sample, sequenced in a study of metastatic and nonmetastatic thyroid tumors. Nobody among the patients had been given any treatment before thyroid surgery. TCRdb ran MiXCR on the PCR reads. The sample shows about 56,000 clones, 25% to 35% of them seen only once. Sequencing used blood. The receptors shown here come from a female donor with papillary thyroid cancer or a benign thyroid nodule (not recorded which). Some clones in this sample may be carry-over from other donors' samples.

V gene TRBV5-5 combines with J gene TRBJ2-5, with D possibly matching TRBD2 (6 bases). The V end was cut by 0 bases, the J end by 1 base, with 13 bases between. Germline V gene lookup returns CDR1 SGHKS and CDR2 YYEKEE (reference sequence). CDR3 length: 16 amino acids. CDR3 bases: TGTGCCAGCAGCTTGGCCGCTAGCGTAGGCCAAGAGACCCAGTACTTC. Protein product: CASSLAASVGQETQYF.

This clone was seen ten or more times. The J gene is TRBJ2-7, the V gene TRBV19; the D gene could be TRBD1 or TRBD2 (6 bases each). This CDR3 comprises 15 residues. Germline V gives CDR1 LNHDA, CDR2 SQIVND (reference sequence). Trimming shortened V by 6 bases and J by 2 bases, and 17 bases separated the two germline ends. The DNA for the CDR3 is TGTGCCAGTAGGATTGACGACGGGGGCACCTACGAGCAGTACTTC. Protein product: CASRIDDGGTYEQYF.

Sample share makes this clone medium-sized (0.01 to 0.1%). CDR3 amino acids: CASTDGARGGGYTF. The CDR3, as DNA: TGTGCCAGCACCGACGGGGCCAGGGGCGGTGGCTACACCTTC. The V call is TRBV6-1, the J call TRBJ1-2; D is possibly TRBD1 (6 bases). Germline CDR1 is MNHNS and CDR2 is SASEGT. The CDR3 runs 14 residues. The V gene lost 7 bases and the J gene lost 7 bases, with 19 bases spanning the gap.

In its sample, this clone was seen a few times. The CDR3 DNA reads TGCAGTGCTAGAGATCCGGCAGATAGGAACACTGAAGCTTTCTTT. This translates into CSARDPADRNTEAFF. The chain uses TRBV20-1 and TRBJ1-1; D unclear. V was clipped by 0 bases and J by 1 base, with 12 bases between them. Germline V CDR1 and CDR2: DFQATT, SNEGSKA (reference sequence). The CDR3 is 15 amino acids.

This clone was observed many times. V usage is TRBV4-3 and J usage is TRBJ2-6; tentative D call: TRBD1 (6 bases). CDR3 length: 17 amino acids. V was trimmed by 1 base and J by 0 bases, leaving 10 bases between them. Germline V lookup: CDR1 LGHNA, CDR2 YSLEER. The CDR3 is CASSQAGGSSGANVLTF. In DNA, the CDR3 is TGCGCCAGCAGCCAAGCTGGGGGCAGCTCTGGGGCCAACGTCCTGACTTTC.

This clone was counted ten times or more. The CDR3 loop reads CASSPRASGNYEQYF. Written as DNA, the CDR3 is TGTGCCAGCAGCCCCCGAGCTAGCGGGAACTACGAGCAGTACTTC. The rearrangement links TRBV9 to TRBJ2-7; 9 nucleotides line up with TRBD2. The CDR3 extends over 15 amino acids. CDR1 and CDR2 (germline): SGDLS, YYNGEE. The junction had 8 bases not matched to a gene; V was cut back by 4 bases and J by 3 bases.

This clone was recorded a few times. The chain is built from TRBV15 and TRBJ2-2, with D tentatively TRBD2 (5 bases). Germline-derived CDR1 and CDR2 are LNHNV and YYDKDF (reference sequence). Trimming cost V 6 bases and J 1 base, with 6 bases left between them. The CDR3 is 13 residues long. In DNA, the CDR3 is TGTGCCACCAGGGAGGAGAACACCGGGGAGCTGTTTTTT. Protein sequence: CATREENTGELFF.

This chain uses TRBV6-1 with TRBJ1-5; D is unclear. Trimming left V 8 bases short and J 0 bases short, with 8 bases between. CDR3 length: 13 amino acids. From germline, CDR1 is MNHNS and CDR2 SASEGT. The CDR3 bases are TGTGCCAGCGATTTAAATAGCAATCAGCCCCAGCATTTT. Translation: CASDLNSNQPQHF.

This clone was observed at least ten times. V is TRBV12-3 or TRBV12-4 and J is TRBJ2-1; maybe TRBD1 (6 bases). Deletions cut 7 bases from V and 4 bases from J, with 17 bases between. The CDR3 covers 15 residues. The CDR3: CASTKRGGRYNEQFF. The CDR3 region has the DNA TGTGCCAGCACCAAAAGAGGGGGACGGTACAATGAGCAGTTCTTC.

The chain is built from TRBV6-1 and TRBJ2-1, with 9 bases that match TRBD1. The germline CDR1 and CDR2 sequences are MNHNS and SASEGT. The CDR3 extends over 15 amino acids. The V gene end was trimmed by 3 bases and the J gene end by 7 bases; junction bases not matched to a gene: 7. The CDR3 coding sequence is TGTGCCAGCAGTGAGTGGACAGGGGAGAGGAATGAGCAGTTCTTC. Protein sequence: CASSEWTGERNEQFF.

This chain joins TRBV19 and TRBJ2-1; D might be TRBD2 (5 bases). The CDR3 is 16 residues long. The germline gives CDR1 LNHDA, CDR2 SQIVND (reference sequence). V was pared by 4 bases and J by 5 bases, with 18 bases between. The CDR3 region is CASSTSSLLGNNEQFF. The CDR3 nucleotides are TGTGCCAGTAGTACTTCTAGCCTATTGGGAAACAATGAGCAGTTCTTC.

This clone was observed a handful of times. The J gene is TRBJ1-1, the V gene TRBV6-1; D is undetermined. This CDR3 region has 15 residues. The V gene's germline CDR1 is MNHNS and CDR2 SASEGT. V lost 7 bases to trimming and J lost 0 bases, with 15 bases between them. The CDR3 DNA reads as TGTGCCAGCACTACGGGTGGGTATGTGAACACTGAAGCTTTCTTT. This encodes CASTTGGYVNTEAFF.

This clone was found a few times. CDR3 sequence: CASVPLAGGRNEQFF. In DNA form, the CDR3 reads TGTGCCAGCGTACCCTTAGCGGGGGGGCGGAATGAGCAGTTCTTC. The J gene is TRBJ2-1, the V gene TRBV6-1; 11 bases are shared with TRBD2. In germline, CDR1 is MNHNS, CDR2 SASEGT. V dropped 8 bases and J dropped 7; count of bases not matched to a gene: 10. CDR3 length equals 15 residues.

This clone was recorded at least ten times. This CDR3 is CASSPSESYNEQFF. CDR3 in DNA: TGTGCCAGTTCACCTAGCGAGTCCTACAATGAGCAGTTCTTC. The rearrangement uses TRBV4-2 and TRBJ2-1; weak D call: TRBD2 (6 bases). Trimming took 9 bases from V and 1 from J, leaving 13 bases between them. Germline V lookup: CDR1 LGHNA, CDR2 YNFKEQ. This CDR3 is built from 14 residues.

This clone was detected a few times. The chain recombines TRBV6-6 with TRBJ1-1, with 9 bases fitting TRBD1. Germline V gene data show CDR1 as MNHNY and CDR2 as SVGAGI (reference sequence). This CDR3 spans 16 amino acids. Losses at the gene ends were 2 bases for V and 4 bases for J; bases not matched to a gene: 8. Here the CDR3 reads CASSYTTLTGGTEAFF. For the CDR3, the DNA is TGTGCCAGCAGTTACACCACCTTGACAGGGGGCACTGAAGCTTTCTTT.

There are a few counts of this clone. The chain couples TRBV28 to TRBJ2-2; 11 bases fit TRBD2. V shed 6 bases, J shed 4 bases, and the junction held 4 bases outside the gene matches. The CDR3 spans 15 residues. Germline CDR1 and CDR2: MDHEN and SYDVKM. DNA for the CDR3: TGTGCCAGCAGGGCTGGACTAGCGGGCACCGGGGAGCTGTTTTTT. Protein product: CASRAGLAGTGELFF.

V usage is TRBV7-2 and J usage is TRBJ2-7; the D is unclear. V gave up 6 bases and J gave up 4 bases, with 7 bases separating them. The CDR3 loop spans 11 amino acids. CDR1 SGHTA and CDR2 FQGNSA come from the germline V gene. The CDR3 protein is CASSIGYEQYF. CDR3 DNA sequence: TGTGCCAGCAGTATAGGGTACGAGCAGTACTTC.

DNA of the CDR3: TGTGCCAGCAGTTACCCGTCTTCCGGGACAGGGTTCGATGAGCAGTTCTTC. It specifies CASSYPSSGTGFDEQFF. The genes are TRBV6-5 and TRBJ2-1, with 9 bases fitting TRBD1. Germline lookup yields CDR1 MNHEY and CDR2 SVGAGI. Trimming removed 2 bases from V and 8 bases from J; junction bases left unmatched: 13. The CDR3 length is 17 residues.

The V and J genes are TRBV27 and TRBJ1-1; a possible D gene is TRBD1 (5 bases). Germline CDR1 MNHEY, CDR2 SMNVEV (reference sequence). This CDR3 is 13 amino acids long. The V end was cut by 0 bases, the J end by 13 bases, with 15 bases between. CDR3 residues: CASSLSPGAGGFF. CDR3 bases: TGTGCCAGCAGTTTATCCCCCGGCGCGGGGGGTTTCTTT.

There are a few counts of this clone. V and J are TRBV7-3 and TRBJ2-7, with D maybe TRBD2 (5 bases). The germline gives CDR1 SGHTA, CDR2 FQGTGA. The CDR3 loop spans 15 amino acids. Trimming left V 1 base short and J 3 bases short, with 13 bases between. The CDR3 region has the DNA TGTGCCAGCAGCTTAAGTACGGGATTAGGCTACGAGCAGTACTTC. This encodes CASSLSTGLGYEQYF.

This clone was recorded a few times. This sequence joins TRBV2 and TRBJ2-1; the match to TRBD1 covers 9 bases. The CDR3 covers 15 residues. Germline V gene data show CDR1 as SNHLY and CDR2 as FYNNEI. Trimming at V came to 1 base and at J to 10 bases, leaving 8 bases not matched to a gene. CDR3 sequence (DNA): TGTGCCAGCAGTGAAGGTGGACAGGGGTTATTGGAGCAGTTCTTC. Translation gives CASSEGGQGLLEQFF. Based on the CDR3 plus reference TRBV2 and TRBJ2-1, the full variable domain is EPEVTQTPSHQVTQMGQEVILRCVPISNHLYFYWYRQILGQKVEFLVSFYNNEISEKSEIFDDQFSVERPDGSNFTLKIRSTKLEDSAMYFCASSEGGQGLLEQFFGPGTRLTVL.

In this sample, this clone turned up a few times. The chain has TRBV19 and TRBJ1-1, with a tentative D call TRBD1 (6 bases). V was clipped by 3 bases and J by 4 bases, with 12 bases between them. The germline gives CDR1 LNHDA, CDR2 SQIVND (reference sequence). This CDR3 is 14 amino acids long. CDR3 sequence: CASSIPRGSTEAFF. DNA for the CDR3: TGTGCCAGTAGTATCCCGAGGGGGTCCACTGAAGCTTTCTTT.

The chain recombines TRBV6-5 with TRBJ2-6, with D possibly called TRBD1 or TRBD2 (5 bases each). Looked up from germline, CDR1 is MNHEY and CDR2 is SVGAGI. V was shortened by 0 bases and J by 2 bases, with 14 bases between the two germline ends. There are 18 residues in the CDR3. The CDR3 spells CASSYSSQGRPGANVLTF. The DNA for the CDR3 is TGTGCCAGCAGTTACTCTTCGCAGGGACGCCCTGGGGCCAACGTCCTGACTTTC.

Relative to its sample, this clone is medium-sized (0.01 to 0.1%). The rearrangement joins TRBV6-1 to TRBJ2-1, with TRBD1 matching 9 bases. This CDR3 is 15 amino acids long. Germline V gene lookup returns CDR1 MNHNS and CDR2 SASEGT. Trimming removed 4 bases from V and 3 bases from J; junction bases left unmatched: 4. The CDR3 here is CASSAGTGHYNEQFF. The CDR3 region has the DNA TGTGCCAGCAGTGCCGGGACAGGGCACTACAATGAGCAGTTCTTC.

This clone was counted many times. The chain is built from TRBV18 and TRBJ2-3; D uncertain. The V end lost 5 bases, the J end lost 4 bases, and 10 bases lay between the germline ends. The CDR3 sequence is 13 residues long. Looked up from germline, CDR1 is KGHSH and CDR2 is LQKENI. The DNA of the CDR3 is TGTGCCAGCTCAAACCGATTGGCAGATACGCAGTATTTT. Translation gives CASSNRLADTQYF. The whole variable domain, filled in from reference TRBV18 and TRBJ2-3, reads NAGVMQNPRHLVRRRGQEARLRCSPMKGHSHVYWYRQLPEEGLKFMVYLQKENIIDESGMPKERFSAEFPKEGPSILRIQQVVRGDSAAYFCASSNRLADTQYFGPGTRLTVL.

The chain's CDR3 is CASSLARANTEAFF. Written as DNA, the CDR3 is TGTGCCAGCAGCTTGGCTAGGGCAAACACTGAAGCTTTCTTT. V is TRBV5-4 and J is TRBJ1-1; D not certain. Germline CDR1 SGHNT, CDR2 YYREEE (reference sequence). Trimming removed 0 bases at V and 2 bases at J, with 8 bases between. The CDR3 extends over 14 amino acids.

The chain uses TRBV5-1 and TRBJ1-1, with 8 bases fitting TRBD1. The CDR3 covers 14 residues. Germline loops: CDR1 SGHRS, CDR2 YFSETQ. Trimming took 3 bases from V and 10 from J; bases not matched to a gene: 11. CDR3 DNA sequence: TGCGCCAGCAGCTCTGAGGGACAGGTTCATACAGCTTTCTTT. Its protein product is CASSSEGQVHTAFF.

The chain uses TRBV6-5 and TRBJ2-2; D might be TRBD2 (6 bases). Trimming removed 2 bases from V and 3 bases from J, with 16 bases in between. The length of the CDR3 is 17 residues. CDR1 is MNHEY, CDR2 SVGAGI, per germline. For the CDR3, the DNA is TGTGCCAGCAGTTACGGCGAATGGAGGGTTGACACCGGGGAGCTGTTTTTT. Translated: CASSYGEWRVDTGELFF.

The J gene is TRBJ2-7, the V gene TRBV30; 9 bases map to TRBD2. The CDR3 extends over 15 amino acids. The germline CDR1 and CDR2 sequences are GTSNPN and SVGIG (reference sequence). Trimming at V came to 1 base and at J to 3 bases, leaving 7 bases not matched to a gene. The CDR3 loop reads CAWSGLAGDVYEQYF. DNA for the CDR3: TGTGCCTGGAGTGGGTTAGCGGGAGATGTCTACGAGCAGTACTTC.

The V gene is TRBV5-1, the J gene TRBJ2-3, with TRBD2 as a possible D gene (6 bases). Trimming pared 0 bases from V and 4 bases from J, leaving 15 bases between. The CDR3 is made up of 16 amino acids. Germline V gives CDR1 SGHRS, CDR2 YFSETQ. The CDR3 bases are TGCGCCAGCAGCTTGGTAGGAGGGAGCGGTGCAGATACGCAGTATTTT. This translates into CASSLVGGSGADTQYF.

This clone appeared a few times. The V and J genes are TRBV7-9 and TRBJ2-7; 10 positions match TRBD1. After removal of 8 bases from V and 7 bases from J, the junction contained 11 bases not matched to a gene. This CDR3 has 14 residues. Germline CDR1 SEHNR, CDR2 FQNEAQ (reference sequence). The CDR3 coding sequence is TGTGCCAGCGGTAGGGACAGGGGTGTACGGGAGCAGTACTTC. Its protein is CASGRDRGVREQYF. Complete variable domain (other parts from reference TRBV7-9 and TRBJ2-7): DTGVSQNPRHKITKRGQNVTFRCDPISEHNRLYWYRQTLGQGPEFLTYFQNEAQLEKSRLLSDRFSAERPKGSFSTLEIQRTEQGDSAMYLCASGRDRGVREQYFGPGTRLTVT.

This rearrangement joins TRBV20-1 to TRBJ2-1; 14 bases map to TRBD2. Trimming at V came to 3 bases and at J to 8 bases, leaving 9 bases not matched to a gene. Germline CDR1 DFQATT, CDR2 SNEGSKA (reference sequence). The CDR3 spans 16 residues. CDR3: CSASGGTSGSLDEQFF. The CDR3 DNA reads as TGCAGTGCTAGCGGCGGGACTAGCGGGAGTTTGGATGAGCAGTTCTTC.